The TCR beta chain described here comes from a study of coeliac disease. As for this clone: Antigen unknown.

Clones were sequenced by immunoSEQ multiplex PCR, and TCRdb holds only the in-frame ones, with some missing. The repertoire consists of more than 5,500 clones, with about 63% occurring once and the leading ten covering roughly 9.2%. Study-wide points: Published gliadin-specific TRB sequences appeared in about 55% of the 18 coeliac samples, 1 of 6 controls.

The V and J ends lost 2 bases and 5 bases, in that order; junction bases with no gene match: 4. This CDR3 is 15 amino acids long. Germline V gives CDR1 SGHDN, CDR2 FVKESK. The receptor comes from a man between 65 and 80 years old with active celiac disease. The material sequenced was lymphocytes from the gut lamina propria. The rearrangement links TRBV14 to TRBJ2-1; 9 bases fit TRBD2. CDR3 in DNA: TGTGCCAGCAGCCAACTAGCGGGAATGAACAATGAGCAGTTCTTC. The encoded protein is CASSQLAGMNNEQFF.